What follows is one TCR beta chain and its context. It has no known antigen specificity. No per-base quality is available; no much larger clone lies one base away. The data were obtained in a study of T cell repertoires in cytomegalovirus infection (dated by TCRdb to the late 2010s). Describing the broader study: The HLA type of each donor mattered for the analysis, because public TCR beta signatures pointed to carriage of CMV infection along with the matching HLA type.

Sequencer: Illumina HiSeq 1500. TCRdb applied fastp at Q25 and MiXCR to the public reads, then kept only in-frame beta chains. Identical CDR3 proteins give one entry, which carries the most common genes and DNA. The sample table records nearly 450,000 distinct CDR3 sequences; 25% to 40% of these occur just once. The ten largest clones take up roughly an eighth of the sample. On the study overall, not on this receptor specifically: Cumulative frequency of public TCR beta family members discriminated carriers of CMV infection plus the relevant HLA type in this cohort and an independent 352-donor cohort. The ex vivo response was dominated by HLA-C-restricted CMV-specific TCR beta clonotypes, and the single most frequent clonotype in two of eight donors was supplied by these HLA-C-restricted clonotypes.

Measured from the cysteine to the phenylalanine, the CDR3 is 21 residues long. Of the read, only the CDR3 DNA is kept; its 63 bases are in frame from base 1. Via the germline V gene, CDR1 is MNHEY and CDR2 SVGAGI. V trim: 4 bases; J trim: 4 bases; unmatched bases: 23. The sequence was obtained from a human donor in good health (CMV status not recorded). Some clones in this sample may be carry-over from other donors' samples. The sequencing sample was made of PBMCs. The chain was built from TRBV6-5 and TRBJ1-3, with TRBD1 identical over 9 junction bases. Here the CDR3 is given as CASSWGLPGTGFSLAGNTIYF. The DNA sequence is as follows: TGTGCCAGCAGTTGGGGACTCCCCGGGACAGGGTTTTCTTTGGCCGGAAACACCATATATTTT.